Included here is one T cell receptor beta chain sequence, with context. This record comes from a study of blood T cell repertoires in COVID-19. Background on the study: The United States, Italy and Spain were the sources of the acute and convalescent COVID-19 samples. PBMCs, B-cell-depleted T cells, or T cells provided the cDNA or gDNA that made up the material.

Original processing notes: Reference gene primer amplification in the assay estimated nucleated cell counts. TCRdb keeps only in-frame clones here, not all; method: immunoSEQ multiplex PCR. That table gives V, J and clone size, and the DNA gave D and trimming. The table includes approximately 100,000 clones, roughly 84% detected once. The length of the CDR3 is 11 residues. Trimming pared 5 bases from V and 2 bases from J, leaving 4 bases between. Germline V gives CDR1 SNHLY, CDR2 FYNNEI. The TCR comes from a human donor in a cohort sampled during active COVID-19. The sequenced sample consisted of peripheral blood. The gene calls are TRBV2 and TRBJ2-7; D is undetermined. CDR3: CASSQTYEQYF. The CDR3 coding sequence is TGTGCCAGCAGTCAGACCTACGAGCAGTACTTC.